This T cell receptor beta chain derives from a study of blood T cell repertoires in COVID-19. V lost 3 bases and J 0 bases, leaving 18 bases between the germline ends. The CDR3 is made up of 18 amino acids. The data were produced by immunoSEQ multiplex PCR, yet TCRdb's version contains in-frame clones alone and is incomplete. This sample has around 130,000 clones; more than 90% occur once, and the top ten carry 3.5% to 5.5%. The sequenced sample was peripheral blood. J is TRBJ2-4 and V is TRBV23-1, with D perhaps matching TRBD1 (5 bases). TRBV23-1 is reported as an ORF; its role is uncertain. This TCR came from a man aged 55 to 69 with COVID-19, enrolled during active disease. The CDR3 loop is CASSHPPRQILAKNIQYF. CDR3 bases: TGCGCCAGCAGTCACCCCCCTAGACAGATCCTAGCCAAAAACATTCAGTACTTC.